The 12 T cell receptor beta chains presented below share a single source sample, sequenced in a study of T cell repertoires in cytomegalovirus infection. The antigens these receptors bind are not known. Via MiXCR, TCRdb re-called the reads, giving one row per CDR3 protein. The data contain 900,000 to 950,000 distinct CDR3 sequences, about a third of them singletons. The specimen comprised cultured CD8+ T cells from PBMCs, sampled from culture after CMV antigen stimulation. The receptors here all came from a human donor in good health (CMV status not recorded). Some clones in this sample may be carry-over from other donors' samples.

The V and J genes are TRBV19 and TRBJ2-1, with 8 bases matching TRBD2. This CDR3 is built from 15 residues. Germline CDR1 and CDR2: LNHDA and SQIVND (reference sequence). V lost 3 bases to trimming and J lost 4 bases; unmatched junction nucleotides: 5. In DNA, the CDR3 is TGTGCCAGTAGTATCGGGGGGGACCTGTACAATGAGCAGTTCTTC. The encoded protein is CASSIGGDLYNEQFF.

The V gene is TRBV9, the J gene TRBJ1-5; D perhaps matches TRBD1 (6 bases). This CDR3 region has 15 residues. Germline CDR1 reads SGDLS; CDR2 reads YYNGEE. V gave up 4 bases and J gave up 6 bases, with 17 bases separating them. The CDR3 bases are TGTGCCAGCAGCCCCAGCCCAGGGGTGAGTCAGCCCCAGCATTTT. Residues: CASSPSPGVSQPQHF.

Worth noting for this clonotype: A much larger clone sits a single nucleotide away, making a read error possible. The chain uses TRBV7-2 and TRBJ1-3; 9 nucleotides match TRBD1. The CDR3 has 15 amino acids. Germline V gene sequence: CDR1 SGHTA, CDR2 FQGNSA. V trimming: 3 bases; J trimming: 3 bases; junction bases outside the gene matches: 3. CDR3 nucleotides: TGTGCCAGCAGCTTGGGGACAGGGATTGGAAACACCATATATTTT. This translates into CASSLGTGIGNTIYF.

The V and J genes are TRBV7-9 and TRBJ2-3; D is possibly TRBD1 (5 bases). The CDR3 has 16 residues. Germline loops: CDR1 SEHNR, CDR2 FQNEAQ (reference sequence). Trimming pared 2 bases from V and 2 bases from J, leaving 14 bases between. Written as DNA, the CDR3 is TGTGCCAGCAGCTTAAATCCGGCAGGGCCCACAGATACGCAGTATTTT. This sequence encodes CASSLNPAGPTDTQYF.

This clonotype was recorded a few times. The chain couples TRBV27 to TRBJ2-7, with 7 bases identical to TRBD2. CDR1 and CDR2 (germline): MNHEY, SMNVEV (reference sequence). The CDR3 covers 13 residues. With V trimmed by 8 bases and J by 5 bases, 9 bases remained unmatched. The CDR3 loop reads CASRPGGRHEQYV. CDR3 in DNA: TGTGCCAGCCGACCGGGGGGTCGCCACGAGCAGTACGTC.

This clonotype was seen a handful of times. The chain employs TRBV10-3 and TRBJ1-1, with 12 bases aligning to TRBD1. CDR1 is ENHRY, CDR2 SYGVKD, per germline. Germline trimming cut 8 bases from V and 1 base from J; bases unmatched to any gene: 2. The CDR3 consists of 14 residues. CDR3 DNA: TGTGCCATCCTGGGACAGGGGGCGAACACTGAAGCTTTCTTT. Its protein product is CAILGQGANTEAFF.

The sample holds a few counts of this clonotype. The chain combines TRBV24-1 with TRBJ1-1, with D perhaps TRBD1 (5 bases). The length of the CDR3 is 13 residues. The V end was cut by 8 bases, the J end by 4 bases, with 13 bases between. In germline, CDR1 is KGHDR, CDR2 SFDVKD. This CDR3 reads CATKAGSGTEAFF. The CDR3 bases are TGTGCCACCAAAGCAGGGTCCGGCACTGAAGCTTTCTTT.

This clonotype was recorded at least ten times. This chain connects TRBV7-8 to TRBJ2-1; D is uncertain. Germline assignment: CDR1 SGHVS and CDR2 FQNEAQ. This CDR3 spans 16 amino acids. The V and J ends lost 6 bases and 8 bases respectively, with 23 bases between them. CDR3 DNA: TGTGCCAGCAGAGATCACAGAGATCTGGCTAGGGATGAGCAGTTCTTC. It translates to CASRDHRDLARDEQFF.

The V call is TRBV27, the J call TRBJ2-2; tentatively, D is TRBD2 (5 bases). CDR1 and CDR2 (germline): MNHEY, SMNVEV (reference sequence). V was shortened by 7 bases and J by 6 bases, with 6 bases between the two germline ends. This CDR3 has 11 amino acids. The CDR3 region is CASKGAGELFF. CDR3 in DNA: TGTGCCAGCAAGGGAGCCGGGGAGCTGTTTTTT.

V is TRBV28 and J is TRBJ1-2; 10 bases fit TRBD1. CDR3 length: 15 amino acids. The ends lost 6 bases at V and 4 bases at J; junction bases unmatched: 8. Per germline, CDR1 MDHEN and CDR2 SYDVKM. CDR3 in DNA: TGTGCCAGCAGCCACCGGGACAGGGGTCCCTATGGCTACACCTTC. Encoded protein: CASSHRDRGPYGYTF.

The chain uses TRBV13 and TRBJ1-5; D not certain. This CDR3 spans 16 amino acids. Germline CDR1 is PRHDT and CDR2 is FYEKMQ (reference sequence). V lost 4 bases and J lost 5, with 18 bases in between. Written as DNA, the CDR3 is TGTGCCAGCAGCTCCAGGTCGGGGTCCCCGTATCAGCCCCAGCATTTT. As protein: CASSSRSGSPYQPQHF.

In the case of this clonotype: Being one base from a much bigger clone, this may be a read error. Written as DNA, the CDR3 is TGTGCCAGCACCCCTGGTGTCACCGGGAAGCTGTTTTTT. Amino acid sequence: CASTPGVTGKLFF. J is TRBJ2-2 and V is TRBV12-3 or TRBV12-4; a possible D gene is TRBD2 (5 bases). CDR3 size: 13 residues.